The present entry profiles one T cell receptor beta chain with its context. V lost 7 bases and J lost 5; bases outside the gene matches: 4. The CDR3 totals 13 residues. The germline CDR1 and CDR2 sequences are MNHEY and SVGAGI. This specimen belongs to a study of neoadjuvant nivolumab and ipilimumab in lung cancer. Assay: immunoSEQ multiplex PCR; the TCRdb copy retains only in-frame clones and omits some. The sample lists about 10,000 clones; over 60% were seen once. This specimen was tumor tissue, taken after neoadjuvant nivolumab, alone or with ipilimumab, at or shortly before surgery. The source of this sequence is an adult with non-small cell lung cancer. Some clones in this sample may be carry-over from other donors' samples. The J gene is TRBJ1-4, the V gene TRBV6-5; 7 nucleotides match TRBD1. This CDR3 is CASKQGTNEKLFF. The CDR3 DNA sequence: TGTGCCAGCAAACAGGGGACGAATGAAAAACTGTTTTTT.